This TCR beta chain was identified during a study of blood T cells in healthy people across ages (dated by TCRdb to 2014 to 2015). Regarding the complete study: Template switching captured roughly one uniquely barcoded TCR beta cDNA molecule per two T cells in model experiments. The donors were divided into four age groups: young (average 16 years), middle-aged (about 39), aged (around 67) and long-lived (82). Using the same blood draw, the study looked at two additional independent replicas of 1 million unique cDNA reads for two donors, one aged 18 to 30 and the other aged 80 or older. To avoid experimental bias, donors of different ages were spread randomly across the sequencing lanes. The study measured age-related changes in TCR beta repertoire diversity using deep sequencing normalized with unique cDNA molecular identifiers. Overall study outcomes, separate from this receptor: Bulk unsorted PBMC profiling prevented conclusive comparison of naive and antigen-experienced compartments. Estimates of total diversity from one million sequenced T cells were regarded as lower bounds and underestimates. A strong correlation was found between observed TCR beta diversity and the percentage of naive T cells measured by flow cytometry. Compared with the aged group, the long-lived group had more naive CD4+ T cells, fewer expanded clones and increased TCR diversity, a pattern suggesting age selection. Donor CMV infection status was unknown, potentially confounding age-related changes in expanded clonotypes. Observed TCR beta diversity per million T cells fell roughly linearly with age, and a significant reduction was already apparent by age about 36.

Details on this clonotype: Its recognized antigen is unknown. No much larger clone exists at a distance of one base, and base qualities are not known.

The germline V gene yields MNHEY for CDR1 and SVGAGI for CDR2. The CDR3 spans 11 residues, from the cysteine through the phenylalanine. Here the CDR3 DNA is all that survives: 33 bases in frame from base 1. V is clipped by 6 bases and J by 8 bases, and the sequence between their germline boundaries is 8 bases long. The receptor library was made with 5' RACE. A second PCR of roughly 7 to 11 cycles was run with a J-beta primer mix and a sample-barcoded 5' primer. Each TCR beta cDNA molecule received a unique molecular identifier from a template-switch 5' adaptor carrying 12 random nucleotides. Each sample yielded at least 2.5 million CDR3-containing paired-end reads. All of the RNA was converted into first-strand cDNA using the Mint cDNA synthesis kit, with a TRBC-specific oligonucleotide serving as the primer. Following uracil-DNA glycosylase treatment, all cDNA underwent a first 18-cycle PCR with the universal primers M1SS and BC2_uni_R. As for how the authors treated the data: For normalization, 1 million high-quality reads, each with a distinct molecular identifier, were randomly selected from each sample. Instead of being binned into consensus sequences, reads that shared molecular identifiers were thrown out. MiTCR, set to a Q25 quality threshold and the strictest error-elimination algorithm, was used for CDR3 identification, clonotype clustering and error correction. Lower-bound total TCR beta diversity was estimated with a nonparametric unseen species model using Euler transformation. The raw public reads went through TCRdb reprocessing: fastp at Q25, MiXCR clone calling, in-frame beta chains kept. Every entry covers one CDR3 protein and lists the most common genes and DNA from its rows. V and J calls and clone size were set by TCRdb, not the authors. The sample has fewer than 2 million distinct CDR3 sequences on record, 30% to 40% of them singletons. The ten largest clones add up to roughly 24% of the sample.

The 39 donors, aged about 6 to 95 years, were systemically healthy Caucasian individuals from Russia. Roughly 10 milliliters of peripheral blood were drawn from each donor into EDTA-treated Vacutainer tubes. Ficoll-Paque density-gradient centrifugation was used to isolate PBMCs, with at least 6.5 million per sample. Trizol reagent was used to extract total RNA from the PBMCs, yielding at least 5.5 micrograms per sample. For every donor, flow cytometry on a PBMC aliquot measured the percentage of naive CD45RAhigh/CD27high T cells. The source material was blood. The clonotype comes from a human donor in good health. The chain joins TRBV6-5 to TRBJ2-1; the D gene lacks a confident call. The CDR3 has the sequence CASSPFDEQFF. The DNA is as follows: TGTGCCAGCAGCCCCTTTGATGAGCAGTTCTTC.